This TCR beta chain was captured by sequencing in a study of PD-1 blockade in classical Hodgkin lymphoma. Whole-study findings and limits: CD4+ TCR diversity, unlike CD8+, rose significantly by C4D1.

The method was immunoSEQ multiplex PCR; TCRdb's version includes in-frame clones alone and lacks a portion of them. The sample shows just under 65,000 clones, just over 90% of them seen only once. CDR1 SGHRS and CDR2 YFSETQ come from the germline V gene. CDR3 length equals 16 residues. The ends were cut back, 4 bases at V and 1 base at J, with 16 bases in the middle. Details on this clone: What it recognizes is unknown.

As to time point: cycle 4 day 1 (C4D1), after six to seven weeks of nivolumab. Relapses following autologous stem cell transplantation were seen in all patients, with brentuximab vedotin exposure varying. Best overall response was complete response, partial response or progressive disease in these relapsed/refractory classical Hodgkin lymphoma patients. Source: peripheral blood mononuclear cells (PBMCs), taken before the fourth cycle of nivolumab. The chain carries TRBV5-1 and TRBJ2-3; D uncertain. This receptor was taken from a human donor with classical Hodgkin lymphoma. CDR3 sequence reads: CASSAHTQAGTDTQYF. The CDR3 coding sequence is TGCGCCAGCAGCGCCCACACCCAGGCGGGCACAGATACGCAGTATTTT.